A selection of T cell receptor beta chains follows, all from one sample in a study of T cells after yellow fever vaccination. Each CDR3 protein gets one entry after TCRdb re-called the 5' RACE reads with MiXCR. The sample shows some 220,000 distinct CDR3 sequences, 3% to 4% of them seen only once. This specimen consisted of CD4+ T cells sorted from PBMCs, obtained 10 days after the yellow fever booster vaccination. Receptors originate from a man between 18 and 35 years old who received the YFV17D yellow fever vaccine. Each CDR3 is given with its conserved first and last residue. A D gene is named only where the DNA matches it firmly. The size of a clone is reported for some rows only, either as once, few or many, or as a class for expanded clones.

J | V | D | size | CDR3 | DNA
TRBJ1-6 | TRBV4-2 | TRBD1 | - | CASSQEGGRGTYNSPLHF | TGTGCCAGCAGCCAAGAAGGGGGCAGGGGGACGTATAATTCACCCCTCCACTTT
TRBJ2-5 | TRBV7-2 | - | many | CASSLDGLAWETQYF | TGTGCCAGCAGCTTGGACGGACTTGCGTGGGAGACCCAGTACTTC
TRBJ1-2 | TRBV30 | - | - | CAWSVRLSGHYGYTF | TGTGCCTGGAGTGTACGACTATCCGGGCACTATGGCTACACCTTC
TRBJ2-7 | TRBV6-5 | - | - | CASSYSRRVLSSYEQYF | TGTGCCAGCAGTTACTCGCGGCGGGTCCTATCCTCCTACGAGCAGTACTTC
TRBJ2-5 | TRBV12-3/TRBV12-4 | - | - | CASSSGALGETQYF | TGTGCCAGCAGTTCGGGGGCCCTCGGGGAGACCCAGTACTTC
TRBJ1-4 | TRBV5-1 | TRBD1 | few | CASSKGQPNEKLFF | TGCGCCAGCAGCAAGGGACAGCCTAATGAAAAACTGTTTTTT
TRBJ2-2 | TRBV20-1 | TRBD1 | few | CSARVTGATGELFF | TGCAGTGCTAGGGTTACAGGGGCCACCGGGGAGCTGTTTTTT
TRBJ2-2 | TRBV7-9 | - | many | CASSSTVYRTGELFF | TGTGCCAGCAGCTCGACAGTTTATCGAACCGGGGAGCTGTTTTTT
TRBJ1-2 | TRBV12-3/TRBV12-4 | - | - | CASTGDAGSGYTF | TGTGCCAGCACCGGGGACGCAGGATCTGGCTACACCTTC
TRBJ1-1 | TRBV12-3/TRBV12-4 | - | few | CASSGSLNTEAFF | TGTGCCAGCAGTGGCTCATTGAACACTGAAGCTTTCTTT
TRBJ1-1 | TRBV7-9 | - | many | CASSPGLQLNTEAFF | TGTGCCAGCAGCCCGGGGTTACAGTTGAACACTGAAGCTTTCTTT
TRBJ2-7 | TRBV20-1 | - | few | CSAQPLGASGEQYF | TGCAGTGCCCAGCCTCTCGGGGCCTCAGGCGAGCAGTACTTC
TRBJ1-4 | TRBV5-1 | - | few | CASSLVEGGEVGVF | TGCGCCAGCAGCTTGGTGGAGGGCGGCGAAGTCGGGGTTTTT
TRBJ2-1 | TRBV4-3 | - | many | CASSQVRSKQFF | TGCGCCAGCAGCCAAGTGCGGAGTAAGCAGTTCTTC
TRBJ2-2 | TRBV7-2 | - | few | CASSPPTSGELFF | TGTGCCAGCAGCCCACCGACAAGCGGGGAGCTGTTTTTT
TRBJ1-6 | TRBV6-5 | TRBD1 | - | CASSYQGQGSPLHF | TGTGCCAGCAGTTATCAGGGACAGGGATCACCCCTCCACTTT
TRBJ1-2 | TRBV10-3 | - | few | CAISSGNYGYTF | TGTGCCATCAGTTCAGGGAACTATGGCTACACCTTC
TRBJ2-2 | TRBV7-2 | TRBD2 | - | CASSYLAGVNTGELFF | TGTGCCAGCAGCTACTTGGCGGGGGTGAACACCGGGGAGCTGTTTTTT
TRBJ1-6 | TRBV10-3 | - | many | CAISPGLRSPLHF | TGTGCCATCAGTCCAGGGTTGAGGTCACCCCTCCACTTT
TRBJ2-2 | TRBV5-1 | - | many | CASSPRTRAGNTGELFF | TGCGCCAGCAGCCCCCGGACCAGGGCGGGGAACACCGGGGAGCTGTTTTTT
TRBJ1-3 | TRBV7-8 | - | many | CASSLYGNTIYF | TGTGCCAGCAGCCTGTACGGAAACACCATATATTTT
TRBJ2-1 | TRBV7-6 | - | - | CASSRGLARYNEQFF | TGTGCCAGCAGCCGGGGACTGGCCCGTTACAATGAGCAGTTCTTC
TRBJ2-7 | TRBV15 | - | - | CATSMKGGEQYF | TGTGCCACCAGCATGAAGGGGGGGGAGCAGTACTTC
TRBJ1-4 | TRBV7-2 | - | many | CASSLETAKLFF | TGTGCCAGCAGCTTAGAGACAGCAAAACTGTTTTTT
TRBJ1-4 | TRBV25-1 | TRBD1 | few | CASSDDRGEKLFF | TGTGCCAGCAGTGACGACAGGGGGGAAAAACTGTTTTTT
TRBJ1-5 | TRBV20-1 | - | many | CSARTQPNQPQHF | TGCAGTGCTAGAACGCAGCCCAATCAGCCCCAGCATTTT
TRBJ2-3 | TRBV5-1 | TRBD2 | - | CASSLGTRTLDTQYF | TGCGCCAGCAGCCTAGGGACTAGAACACTAGATACGCAGTATTTT
TRBJ1-1 | TRBV6-5 | - | few | CASSAAPNTEAFF | TGTGCCAGCAGCGCTGCCCCTAACACTGAAGCTTTCTTT
TRBJ1-4 | TRBV25-1 | - | many | CASSDLAGLEKLFF | TGTGCCAGCAGTGATCTCGCAGGTTTGGAAAAACTGTTTTTT
TRBJ1-1 | TRBV13 | TRBD1 | many | CASSLAPGQGTAFF | TGTGCCAGCAGCTTAGCCCCGGGACAGGGAACAGCTTTCTTT
TRBJ1-5 | TRBV5-6 | - | many | CASSRLSATGHQPQHF | TGTGCCAGCAGCAGGCTCTCCGCCACTGGCCATCAGCCCCAGCATTTT
TRBJ2-1 | TRBV28 | - | many | CASSYRYEQFF | TGTGCCAGCAGTTACAGATATGAGCAGTTCTTC
TRBJ2-1 | TRBV7-9 | - | - | CASSFSGFYNEQFF | TGTGCCAGCAGCTTCTCCGGGTTTTACAATGAGCAGTTCTTC
TRBJ2-1 | TRBV5-4 | TRBD2 | - | CASSLRTSGGLNEQFF | TGTGCCAGCAGCCTACGGACTAGCGGGGGGCTCAATGAGCAGTTCTTC
TRBJ1-2 | TRBV5-4 | - | few | CASSPAGKRNYGYTF | TGTGCCAGCAGCCCCGCTGGGAAGCGAAACTATGGCTACACCTTC
TRBJ1-2 | TRBV18 | TRBD1 | few | CASSPTGTGASTF | TGTGCCAGCTCACCAACCGGGACAGGGGCCTCAACCTTC
TRBJ1-2 | TRBV2 | TRBD1 | many | CASSGTGTNYGYTF | TGTGCCAGCAGTGGGACAGGGACTAACTATGGCTACACCTTC
TRBJ2-1 | TRBV7-9 | - | - | CASRQAGPGTRSYNEQFF | TGTGCCAGCAGACAGGCGGGTCCGGGCACCCGCTCCTACAATGAGCAGTTCTTC
TRBJ2-3 | TRBV20-1 | - | many | CSAGRALVSSTDTQYF | TGCAGTGCTGGGCGAGCCCTGGTCTCTAGCACAGATACGCAGTATTTT
TRBJ2-2 | TRBV7-2 | - | few | CASSYNERGTGELFF | TGTGCCAGCAGCTATAATGAGAGGGGTACCGGGGAGCTGTTTTTT
TRBJ2-5 | TRBV6-6 | - | many | CASSYSTKGGETQYF | TGTGCCAGCAGTTACTCTACGAAGGGGGGAGAGACCCAGTACTTC
TRBJ2-1 | TRBV6-6 | TRBD2 | few | CASSYPSGGTRYEQFF | TGTGCCAGCAGTTACCCTAGCGGGGGAACAAGATATGAGCAGTTCTTC
TRBJ1-2 | TRBV7-2 | - | many | CASSPGLGGYTF | TGTGCCAGCAGCCCCGGACTAGGTGGCTACACCTTC
TRBJ2-1 | TRBV20-1 | TRBD1 | many | CSARDSIYNEQFF | TGCAGTGCCCGGGACAGTATCTACAATGAGCAGTTCTTC
TRBJ2-4 | TRBV12-3/TRBV12-4 | - | many | CASTQQGRGSYAIQYF | TGTGCCAGCACTCAACAGGGGAGGGGGAGTTATGCCATTCAGTACTTC
TRBJ1-1 | TRBV20-1 | TRBD1 | - | CSASESGTVNTEAFF | TGCAGTGCCTCCGAATCCGGGACAGTTAACACTGAAGCTTTCTTT
TRBJ1-1 | TRBV5-1 | - | - | CASSFNAPRTEAFF | TGCGCCAGCAGCTTTAACGCTCCGAGGACTGAAGCTTTCTTT
TRBJ2-1 | TRBV20-1 | TRBD2 | few | CSASSGGDYNEQFF | TGCAGTGCTAGTAGCGGGGGGGATTACAATGAGCAGTTCTTC
TRBJ2-3 | TRBV7-2 | - | many | CASSSPRSTLADTQYF | TGTGCCAGCAGCTCTCCCAGGTCTACCTTGGCCGATACGCAGTATTTT